This T cell receptor beta chain came from a study of blood T cells in healthy people across ages. Next came a second PCR, run for about 7 to 12 cycles, which used a sample-barcoded 5' primer along with a J-beta primer mix. TCRdb ran MiXCR on the 5' RACE reads and lists one entry per CDR3 protein. This sample has more than 1,400,000 distinct CDR3 sequences, with around 42% found just once. Germline lookup yields CDR1 ENHRY and CDR2 SYGVKD. This CDR3 is built from 16 residues. The ends lost 2 bases at V and 10 bases at J; junction bases unmatched: 10. Material for sequencing was blood. This TCR came from a woman aged 18-35 years in good health. The rearrangement uses TRBV10-3 and TRBJ2-1, with 11 nucleotides matching TRBD1. CDR3 residues: CAISEMDRGLWGEQFF. CDR3 coding DNA: TGTGCCATCAGTGAGATGGACAGGGGGCTTTGGGGGGAGCAGTTCTTC.